The clone carrying this T cell receptor (beta chain) showed up many times. As yet, its antigen is unknown. This specimen belongs to a study of human T cells and chemical hapten exposure. Study-wide results and caveats: PT1 expanded TCR counts and patch test score were linked, and their correlation was positive.

The V segment lost 5 bases and the J segment 8 bases; nucleotides outside the gene matches: 10. Germline V gene data show CDR1 as SQVTM and CDR2 as ANQGSEA. There are 14 residues in the CDR3. This sample's time point: pre-sensitization, week 0. Treatment: therapeutic diphenylcyclopropenone sensitization with weekly scalp DPC. Unfractionated whole blood was the source from which total RNA was extracted. TCRdb re-called the RACE reads through MiXCR, storing one row per CDR3 protein. The sample has 380,000 or so distinct CDR3 sequences, around 5% seen once; the top ten hold around 8.6%. This specimen was whole blood, taken in connection with sensitization to the hapten diphenylcyclopropenone (DPC). The source of this sequence is a woman between 18 and 29 years old with alopecia areata. Some clones in this sample may be carry-over from other donors' samples. The chain combines TRBV29-1 with TRBJ2-4, with 9 bases identical to TRBD2. The DNA of the CDR3 is TGCAGCGTTCTTAGCGGGGGCGCGGGAGACATTCAGTACTTC. This encodes CSVLSGGAGDIQYF.